These 3 T cell receptor beta chains were all obtained from the same sample, sequenced in a study of early T cells in non-severe SARS-CoV-2 infection. TCRdb reanalysed the 5' RACE reads using MiXCR and keeps one entry per CDR3 protein. The repertoire holds about 40,000 distinct CDR3 sequences, with 4.7% as singletons. Source material: whole blood. The receptors stem from an adult who was a healthcare worker with PCR-confirmed SARS-CoV-2 infection or an uninfected control (not recorded which).

This clonotype came up many times. This rearrangement joins TRBV24-1 to TRBJ2-1, with 12 bases identical to TRBD2. J was trimmed by 4 bases and V by 9 bases; bases with no gene match: 21. Germline V gene data show CDR1 as KGHDR and CDR2 as SFDVKD. The CDR3 spans 20 residues. CDR3 bases: TGTGCCACCTTAATCCCATGGGGGACTAGCGGGTCCTTGTCGTACAATGAGCAGTTCTTC. Translation: CATLIPWGTSGSLSYNEQFF.

This clonotype was seen repeatedly, ten times or more. The chain has TRBV4-1 and TRBJ2-3; 10 nucleotides align to TRBD2. Germline assignment: CDR1 MGHRA and CDR2 YSYEKL. The CDR3 contains 17 residues. J lost 1 base, V lost 0 bases, and 4 bases had no gene match. For the CDR3, the DNA is TGCGCCAGCAGCCAAGATCATACTAGCGGGGGCACAGATACGCAGTATTTT. Translation gives CASSQDHTSGGTDTQYF.

Many counts were recorded for this clonotype. The gene calls are TRBV18 and TRBJ1-6, with 7 bases lining up with TRBD1. CDR1 is KGHSH, CDR2 LQKENI, per germline. The ends lost 0 bases at V and 10 bases at J; junction bases unmatched: 9. The CDR3 length is 16 residues. The CDR3 DNA sequence: TGTGCCAGCTCACCACCGGGGCTTACAGGGGACTCACCCCTCCACTTT. This codes for CASSPPGLTGDSPLHF.